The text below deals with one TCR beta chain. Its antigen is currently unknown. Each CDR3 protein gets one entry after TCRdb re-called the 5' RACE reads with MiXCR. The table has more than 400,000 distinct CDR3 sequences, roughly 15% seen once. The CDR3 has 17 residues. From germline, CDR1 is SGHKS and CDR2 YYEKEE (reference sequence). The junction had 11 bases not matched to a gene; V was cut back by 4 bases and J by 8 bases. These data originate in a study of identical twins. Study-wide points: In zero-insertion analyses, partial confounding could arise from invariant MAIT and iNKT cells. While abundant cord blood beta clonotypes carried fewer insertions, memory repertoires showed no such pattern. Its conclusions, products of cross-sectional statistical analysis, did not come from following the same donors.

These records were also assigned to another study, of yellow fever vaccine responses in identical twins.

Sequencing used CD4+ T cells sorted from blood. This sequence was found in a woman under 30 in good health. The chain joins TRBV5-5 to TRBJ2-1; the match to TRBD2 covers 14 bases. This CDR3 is CASSDRLTSGRAYEQFF. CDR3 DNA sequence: TGTGCCAGCAGCGACCGCCTGACTAGCGGGAGGGCCTATGAGCAGTTCTTC.